This is a list of T cell receptor beta chains from one sample in a study of OX40 agonist ivuxolimab in advanced cancers. Sequenced by immunoSEQ multiplex PCR; TCRdb stores in-frame clones only, minus some. The profile covers tens of thousands of clones, with 87% appearing a single time and roughly 3.9% taken by the ten largest. The sequences come from CD4+ or CD8+ T cells sorted from blood, collected in a trial of the OX40 agonist ivuxolimab. The receptors stem from an adult with an advanced solid tumor such as melanoma, head and neck, liver or kidney cancer. Each CDR3 is given with its conserved first and last residue. The D gene is left open where the match is weak. Expanded clones get a size class; other rows say once, few or many, or leave the size out.

TRBJ2-1	.	TRBV9	.	TGTGCCAGCAGCGCACCCGATCGGGACCACACCAGTGAGCAGTTCTTC	CASSAPDRDHTSEQFF
TRBJ1-1	.	TRBV30	.	TGTGCCTGGAGAAAACAGAGCCACACTGAAGCTTTCTTT	CAWRKQSHTEAFF
TRBJ2-2	.	TRBV10-3	.	TGTGCCATCAGTGATTATGGAGGGAACACCGGGGAGCTGTTTTTT	CAISDYGGNTGELFF
TRBJ2-7	.	TRBV9	.	TGTGCCAGCAGCGTAGATAGCTTTTCCTACGAGCAGTACTTC	CASSVDSFSYEQYF
TRBJ1-4	TRBD1	TRBV13	.	TGTGCCAGCAGCTTGGGACAGGGTGTTGAAAAACTGTTTTTT	CASSLGQGVEKLFF
TRBJ1-4	.	TRBV2	.	TGTGCCAGCAGTGATGAGCCCGGGTGGGAAAAACTGTTTTTT	CASSDEPGWEKLFF
TRBJ2-7	.	TRBV9	.	TGTGCCAGCAGCCTAAGGGACACCCTCGGCGAGCAGTACTTC	CASSLRDTLGEQYF
TRBJ1-1	.	TRBV11-3	few	TGTGCCAGCAGCTTAGATGAAGGGAGCGCTGAAGCTTTCTTT	CASSLDEGSAEAFF
TRBJ2-1	TRBD1	TRBV5-1	.	TGCGCCAGCAGCTTCGGGACAGGGAGTTACAATGAGCAGTTCTTC	CASSFGTGSYNEQFF
TRBJ2-7	TRBD2	TRBV6-5	.	TGTGCCAGCGGGGGGTTGAAAGCGGGAGGCGCCGAGCAGTACTTC	CASGGLKAGGAEQYF
TRBJ2-3	TRBD1	TRBV2	.	TGTGCCAGCAGTGAACCAGGGACAGCCACAGATACGCAGTATTTT	CASSEPGTATDTQYF
TRBJ2-7	.	TRBV14	.	TGTGCCAGCAGCCAGGGATCTAGCAGTTCCTACGAGCAGTACTTC	CASSQGSSSSYEQYF
TRBJ2-1	TRBD1	TRBV30	.	TGTGCCTGGAGTGGGGACAGGGGATTCTACAATGAGCAGTTCTTC	CAWSGDRGFYNEQFF